The 10 T cell receptor beta chains in this list originate from one sample, sequenced in a study of blood T cell repertoires in COVID-19. Assay used: immunoSEQ multiplex PCR; TCRdb lists only in-frame clones, some missing. The data contain some 350,000 clones, around 87% of them singletons. Sequencing input: peripheral blood. All receptors derive from a man in his late teens or twenties with active or convalescent COVID-19.

The chain is built from TRBV15 and TRBJ1-5; D not certain. Deletions cut 0 bases from V and 7 bases from J, with 4 bases between. This CDR3 is 12 amino acids long. Germline CDR1 reads LNHNV; CDR2 reads YYDKDF (reference sequence). This chain's CDR3 is CATSRDQQPQHF. In DNA form, the CDR3 reads TGTGCCACCAGCAGAGACCAACAGCCCCAGCATTTT.

The chain is built from TRBV5-6 and TRBJ2-3; D remains ambiguous. Trimming shortened V by 0 bases and J by 3 bases, and 14 bases separated the two germline ends. CDR1 is SGHDT and CDR2 is YYEEEE in the germline V gene. The CDR3 contains 16 residues. The chain's CDR3 is CASSLDVQIITDTQYF. CDR3 bases: TGTGCCAGCAGCTTGGATGTGCAGATCATTACAGATACGCAGTATTTT. Full variable domain (rest looked up from reference TRBV5-6 and TRBJ2-3): DAGVTQSPTHLIKTRGQQVTLRCSPKSGHDTVSWYQQALGQGPQFIFQYYEEEERQRGNFPDRFSGHQFPNYSSELNVNALLLGDSALYLCASSLDVQIITDTQYFGPGTRLTVL.

The chain joins TRBV5-1 to TRBJ2-7; tentatively, D is TRBD2 (5 bases). Germline CDR1 reads SGHRS; CDR2 reads YFSETQ. Trimming removed 5 bases from V and 0 bases from J, with 15 bases in between. The CDR3 has 15 residues. The CDR3 region is CASSFSPGSSYEQYF. The CDR3 DNA is TGCGCCAGCAGTTTTTCCCCGGGGAGCTCCTACGAGCAGTACTTC. Filled out from reference TRBV5-1 and TRBJ2-7, the complete variable domain reads KAGVTQTPRYLIKTRGQQVTLSCSPISGHRSVSWYQQTPGQGLQFLFEYFSETQRNKGNFPGRFSGRQFSNSRSEMNVSTLELGDSALYLCASSFSPGSSYEQYFGPGTRLTVT.

The CDR3 is CASSPTDRGKQPYF. CDR3 DNA sequence: TGTGCCAGCTCACCCACTGACAGGGGAAAACAGCCGTACTTC. The rearrangement joins TRBV18 to TRBJ2-7; 8 nucleotides match TRBD1. V lost 3 bases, J lost 12 bases, and 13 bases stayed unmatched. This CDR3 is 14 amino acids long. Germline assignment: CDR1 KGHSH and CDR2 LQKENI.

The CDR3 nucleotides read TGTGCCAGCAGGGAGACAGGGACCTACGAGCAGTACTTC. It codes for CASRETGTYEQYF. The rearrangement links TRBV6-5 to TRBJ2-7; 7 positions match TRBD1. The CDR3 contains 13 residues. The trim removed 6 bases at V and 2 bases at J, leaving 4 bases unmatched. Germline loops: CDR1 MNHEY, CDR2 SVGAGI.

The chain joins TRBV5-8 to TRBJ2-2; possible D gene TRBD1, 5 bases. Germline lookup yields CDR1 SGHTS and CDR2 YDEGEE. The CDR3 covers 14 residues. Trimming cost V 1 base and J 1 base, with 5 bases left between them. The CDR3 region is CASSLRGNTGELFF. DNA for the CDR3: TGTGCCAGCAGCTTGAGGGGGAACACCGGGGAGCTGTTTTTT.

The rearrangement joins TRBV18 to TRBJ2-5, with a possible D match to TRBD2 (7 bases). This CDR3 is built from 13 residues. In germline, CDR1 is KGHSH, CDR2 LQKENI. V dropped 2 bases and J dropped 9 bases, with 13 bases sitting between them. Here the CDR3 reads CASSPAGARAQYF. CDR3 nucleotide sequence: TGTGCCAGCTCACCAGCGGGGGCCAGGGCCCAGTACTTC.

This clone was seen just once. The chain uses TRBV2 and TRBJ2-3; tentatively, D is TRBD2 (5 bases). Germline CDR1 and CDR2: SNHLY and FYNNEI. V dropped 7 bases and J dropped 4 bases, with 12 bases sitting between them. CDR3 length equals 13 residues. The CDR3 sequence is CASIEGFSDTQYF. CDR3 sequence (DNA): TGTGCCAGCATCGAGGGTTTTTCAGATACGCAGTATTTT. The full variable domain, with the rest looked up from reference TRBV2 and TRBJ2-3, is EPEVTQTPSHQVTQMGQEVILRCVPISNHLYFYWYRQILGQKVEFLVSFYNNEISEKSEIFDDQFSVERPDGSNFTLKIRSTKLEDSAMYFCASIEGFSDTQYFGPGTRLTVL.

The rearrangement joins TRBV7-9 to TRBJ2-7, with 10 bases fitting TRBD1. The CDR3 is 13 residues long. V was pared by 6 bases and J by 3 bases, with 2 bases of the junction left unmatched. CDR1 SEHNR and CDR2 FQNEAQ come from the germline V gene (reference sequence). This CDR3 is CASRGQGNYEQYF. The CDR3 coding sequence is TGTGCCAGCAGGGGACAGGGGAACTACGAGCAGTACTTC.

J is TRBJ2-1 and V is TRBV4-3; D remains unclear. The germline CDR1 and CDR2 sequences are LGHNA and YSLEER. Between the trimmed V and J ends, which lost 1 base and 2 bases, there was a span of 6 bases. This CDR3 comprises 14 residues. This CDR3 reads CASSQGATYNEQFF. CDR3 sequence (DNA): TGCGCCAGCAGCCAAGGGGCGACCTACAATGAGCAGTTCTTC.